Below are 22 T cell receptor beta chains sequenced from a single sample in a study of T cells after yellow fever vaccination. Each CDR3 protein gets one entry after TCRdb re-called the 5' RACE reads with MiXCR. Here the sample spans roughly 150,000 distinct CDR3 sequences, about 7.7% being singletons. Sequenced here: CD4+ T cells sorted from PBMCs, sampled 5 days after the yellow fever booster vaccination. The receptors originated from a man in his thirties or forties who received the YFV17D yellow fever vaccine.

Worth noting for this clonotype: A read error may explain this, as a much larger clone is one base away. The rearrangement uses TRBV19 and TRBJ1-1, with D uncertain. This CDR3 comprises 14 residues. The germline gives CDR1 LNHDA, CDR2 SQIVND (reference sequence). Trimming pared 0 bases from V and 7 bases from J, leaving 12 bases between. The CDR3 loop is CASSIEDARIEAFF. The CDR3 DNA reads TGTGCCAGTAGTATAGAGGACGCCCGGATTGAAGCTTTCTTT.

A few counts support this clonotype. The V and J genes are TRBV6-2 or TRBV6-3 and TRBJ2-2; 11 bases line up with TRBD1. There are 15 residues in the CDR3. The germline CDR1 and CDR2 sequences are MNHEY and SVGEGT. The V and J ends lost 7 bases and 0 bases, in that order; junction bases with no gene match: 1. CDR3 bases: TGTGCCAGCAAGGGACAGGGGGCGAACACCGGGGAGCTGTTTTTT. Translated: CASKGQGANTGELFF.

This clonotype was observed many times. The junction differs from germline at one of its ends, possibly a read error. The J gene is TRBJ2-5, the V gene TRBV6-5; the match to TRBD1 covers 12 bases. CDR3 length: 12 residues. CDR1 is MNHEY and CDR2 is SVGAGI in the germline V gene. The CDR3 is CASSSGQGALNF. In DNA, the CDR3 is TGTGCCAGCAGTTCGGGACAGGGGGCCTTGAACTTC.

This clonotype came up many times. This sequence joins TRBV7-3 and TRBJ2-1; 9 bases map to TRBD2. CDR3 length equals 15 residues. After removal of 7 bases from V and 2 bases from J, the junction contained 6 bases not matched to a gene. Per the germline V gene, CDR1 is SGHTA and CDR2 is FQGTGA. CDR3 loop: CASKVSGSPYNEQFF. The CDR3 DNA reads as TGTGCCAGCAAAGTTAGCGGGAGTCCCTACAATGAGCAGTTCTTC.

V usage is TRBV28 and J usage is TRBJ2-3; D is ambiguous. CDR3 length equals 12 residues. Deletions cut 7 bases from V and 8 bases from J, with 13 bases between. CDR1 and CDR2 from the germline V gene are MDHEN and SYDVKM. DNA for the CDR3: TGTGCCAGCAACCCCTCGCCCGGTACGCAGTATTTT. Translation: CASNPSPGTQYF.

This clonotype was found a few times. The J gene is TRBJ1-1, the V gene TRBV20-1; 7 bases agree with TRBD1. The germline V gene has CDR1 DFQATT and CDR2 SNEGSKA (reference sequence). Trimming took 1 base from V and 3 from J; bases not matched to a gene: 11. CDR3 size: 16 residues. CDR3: CSARVRTGHADTEAFF. CDR3 DNA: TGCAGTGCTAGAGTGAGGACAGGCCACGCGGACACTGAAGCTTTCTTT.

This clonotype was counted many times. V is TRBV29-1 and J is TRBJ2-5; 11 positions agree with TRBD2. The V gene end was trimmed by 6 bases and the J gene end by 4 bases; junction bases not matched to a gene: 4. The CDR3 length is 13 residues. Germline V CDR1 and CDR2: SQVTM, ANQGSEA. The CDR3 DNA sequence: TGCAGCGTCCAAACTAGCGGGAGAGAGACCCAGTACTTC. This codes for CSVQTSGRETQYF.

CDR3 protein: CSVEDKSGRTYEQYF. CDR3 bases: TGCAGCGTTGAAGATAAGAGCGGGAGGACCTACGAGCAGTACTTC. The chain is built from TRBV29-1 and TRBJ2-7; TRBD2 aligns across 9 bases. V trimming: 0 bases; J trimming: 2 bases; junction bases outside the gene matches: 5. Germline V lookup: CDR1 SQVTM, CDR2 ANQGSEA. The CDR3 contains 15 residues.

In regard to this clonotype: One end of the junction is discordant with germline, which a read error may explain. V gene TRBV4-1 combines with J gene TRBJ1-4; D perhaps matches TRBD1 (6 bases). Germline assignment: CDR1 MGHRA and CDR2 YSYEKL. The CDR3 is 15 residues long. CDR3 DNA sequence: TGCTCCAGCAGTCACTTACAGGGTTCGCGAGAAAAACTGTTTTTT. Its translation: CSSSHLQGSREKLFF.

In this sample, this clonotype turned up a few times. The V call is TRBV28, the J call TRBJ1-1; D gene ambiguous. Per the germline V gene, CDR1 is MDHEN and CDR2 is SYDVKM. This CDR3 comprises 13 residues. Trimming shortened V by 2 bases and J by 3 bases, and 7 bases separated the two germline ends. CDR3 DNA: TGTGCCAGCAGTTTAGACGATTACACTGAAGCTTTCTTT. The encoded protein is CASSLDDYTEAFF.

This rearrangement joins TRBV6-5 to TRBJ2-2, with D tentatively TRBD2 (7 bases). Trimming left V 7 bases short and J 2 bases short, with 14 bases between. CDR1 and CDR2 (germline): MNHEY, SVGAGI. The CDR3 has 15 amino acids. This CDR3 is CASNGGAVNTGELFF. CDR3 coding DNA: TGTGCCAGCAATGGGGGGGCAGTCAACACCGGGGAGCTGTTTTTT.

This clonotype was picked up many times. V and J are TRBV12-3 or TRBV12-4 and TRBJ2-4, with D possibly matching TRBD2 (7 bases). This CDR3 region has 15 residues. V lost 2 bases, J lost 5 bases, and 13 bases lay in between. CDR3 DNA sequence: TGTGCCAGCAGTTTAAGAGGGGGGGGTCAAAACATTCAGTACTTC. The encoded protein is CASSLRGGGQNIQYF.

Many counts were recorded for this clonotype. The chain joins TRBV20-1 to TRBJ1-2; TRBD1 matches 8 bases. Losses at the gene ends were 1 base for V and 4 bases for J; bases not matched to a gene: 11. Germline V gene lookup returns CDR1 DFQATT and CDR2 SNEGSKA (reference sequence). The CDR3 runs to 16 residues. This chain's CDR3 is CSARGGVGQEAYGYTF. The CDR3 DNA reads as TGCAGTGCTAGAGGGGGCGTGGGACAGGAGGCCTATGGCTACACCTTC.

This clonotype was recorded at least ten times. The chain carries TRBV20-1 and TRBJ2-7; 8 bases are a match to TRBD1. Losses at the gene ends were 2 bases for V and 7 bases for J; bases not matched to a gene: 10. This CDR3 comprises 14 residues. Germline CDR1 and CDR2: DFQATT and SNEGSKA (reference sequence). In DNA, the CDR3 is TGCAGTGCTAGAACCAGGGGGCGGTTGGGAGAGCAGTACTTC. This translates into CSARTRGRLGEQYF.

This clonotype was observed many times. The gene calls are TRBV20-1 and TRBJ2-3; D is ambiguous. The ends were cut back, 6 bases at V and 0 bases at J, with 16 bases in the middle. CDR3 length equals 15 residues. Germline CDR1 is DFQATT and CDR2 is SNEGSKA (reference sequence). The CDR3 loop is CSAEDSSPSTDTQYF. DNA for the CDR3: TGCAGTGCCGAAGACTCGTCCCCTAGCACAGATACGCAGTATTTT.

V usage is TRBV28 and J usage is TRBJ2-1; 12 bases are a match to TRBD2. The J segment lost 7 bases and the V segment lost 4 bases, leaving 5 bases of the junction unmatched. The CDR3 spans 15 residues. Germline V gives CDR1 MDHEN, CDR2 SYDVKM. The CDR3 sequence: CASSSLAGGRNEQFF. The CDR3 nucleotides read TGTGCCAGCAGTTCCCTAGCGGGAGGGAGAAATGAGCAGTTCTTC.

This clonotype showed up many times. The rearrangement uses TRBV6-6 and TRBJ2-2, with TRBD2 identical over 8 bases. CDR3 length: 14 amino acids. CDR1 is MNHNY and CDR2 is SVGAGI in the germline V gene (reference sequence). The ends lost 6 bases at V and 6 bases at J; junction bases unmatched: 6. The CDR3 DNA reads TGTGCCAGCAGCTCGACTAGCGCGGCCGGGGAGCTGTTTTTT. The encoded protein is CASSSTSAAGELFF.

This clonotype was recorded many times. This chain connects TRBV27 to TRBJ1-6, with a weak D call TRBD1 (6 bases). V lost 0 bases and J lost 0, with 15 bases in between. The CDR3 runs 19 residues. CDR1 MNHEY and CDR2 SMNVEV come from the germline V gene (reference sequence). The CDR3 protein is CASSLSSGGRSSYNSPLHF. The DNA of the CDR3 is TGTGCCAGCAGTTTATCCTCGGGGGGCAGGAGCTCCTATAATTCACCCCTCCACTTT.

To note about this clonotype: A much larger clone is a single base away; this may be a read error. The chain employs TRBV27 and TRBJ1-2, with a possible D match to TRBD1 (5 bases). Germline V gene sequence: CDR1 MNHEY, CDR2 SMNVEV (reference sequence). The V gene lost 0 bases and the J gene lost 4 bases, with 6 bases spanning the gap. The CDR3 extends over 13 amino acids. CDR3 bases: TGTGCCAGCAGTTTATCCGGGGCCTATGGCTACACCTTC. It yields the protein CASSLSGAYGYTF.

This clonotype was seen a few times. The chain employs TRBV18 and TRBJ2-3; 7 nucleotides align to TRBD2. Germline-derived CDR1 and CDR2 are KGHSH and LQKENI. The V and J ends lost 3 bases and 6 bases, in that order; junction bases with no gene match: 9. This CDR3 is built from 15 residues. In nucleotides, the CDR3 is TGTGCCAGCTCACCCCCTATGCGGGAGAAGGATACGCAGTATTTT. It is translated as CASSPPMREKDTQYF.

The J gene is TRBJ2-5, the V gene TRBV20-1, with unresolved D. CDR1 is DFQATT, CDR2 SNEGSKA, per germline (reference sequence). This CDR3 contains 10 residues. Deletions cut 6 bases from V and 1 base from J, with 3 bases between. The CDR3 DNA is TGCAGTGCATTCCAAGAGACCCAGTACTTC. Its protein is CSAFQETQYF.

This clonotype has just a few counts. V and J are TRBV12-3 or TRBV12-4 and TRBJ2-1; D is unclear. Trimming cost V 1 base and J 4 bases, with 20 bases left between them. The CDR3 contains 18 residues. The DNA for the CDR3 is TGTGCCAGCAGTTTAGTTATCCCGGGTAGCAGGTCATACAATGAGCAGTTCTTC. Residues: CASSLVIPGSRSYNEQFF.